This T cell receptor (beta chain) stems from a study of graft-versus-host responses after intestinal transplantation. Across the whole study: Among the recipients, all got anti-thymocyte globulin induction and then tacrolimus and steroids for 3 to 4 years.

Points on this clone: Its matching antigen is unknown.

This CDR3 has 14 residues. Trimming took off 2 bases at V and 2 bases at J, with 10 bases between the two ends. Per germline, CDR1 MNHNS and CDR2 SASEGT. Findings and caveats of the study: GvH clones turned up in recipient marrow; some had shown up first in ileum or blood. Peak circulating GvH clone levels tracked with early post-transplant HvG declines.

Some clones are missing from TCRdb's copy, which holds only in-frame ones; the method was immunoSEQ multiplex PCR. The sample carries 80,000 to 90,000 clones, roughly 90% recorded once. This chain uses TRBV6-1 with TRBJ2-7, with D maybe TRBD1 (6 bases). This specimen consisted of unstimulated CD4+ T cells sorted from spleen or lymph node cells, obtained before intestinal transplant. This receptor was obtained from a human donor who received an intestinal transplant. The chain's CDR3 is CASSERGTTYEQYF. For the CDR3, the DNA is TGTGCCAGCAGTGAAAGAGGGACAACCTACGAGCAGTACTTC.